Given below is one TCR beta chain in context. It lacks a known antigen. Base qualities are not recorded, but no much larger clone differs from it by a single base. At diagnosis, tumor, uninvolved tumor-adjacent lung and peripheral blood were collected and then preserved as a mix of FFPE and fresh-frozen material. Blood samples were analyzed as peripheral blood mononuclear cells for TCR repertoire profiling. TCR beta CDR3 regions were sequenced from DNA using the immunoSEQ Assay. Processing in the source paper ran as follows. To compute T cell density, TCR beta template counts were normalized to usable DNA, which was estimated by amplifying housekeeping genes. The preseqR package was used to estimate richness by extrapolating to 400,000 templates for PBMC samples and to 120,000 templates for tissue samples. Clonality was defined by subtracting Pielou's evenness from one. Tissue-enriched TCRs were identified through differential abundance testing performed on productive amino-acid clonotypes, with a minimum total count of 5 and an alpha of 0.1. The Jaccard Index and the Morisita Overlap Index were used to measure repertoire overlap between compartments. TCR beta CDR3s were clustered by GLIPH together with public tetramer-defined viral CDR3s, and at least three viral sequences plus V-gene enrichment were required for viral motifs. TCRdb took this table from immuneACCESS and kept in-frame rearrangements with V and J called. Such tables lack part of the clones; where checked against another copy, unresolved V genes explain under half of the gap, and the rest is unexplained. D and trimming were read from the DNA, whereas the V and J calls and clone size are those reported in that table. Present in this sample are under 65,000 clones, about four fifths of which were seen just once. Of the sample, about 20% is held by the ten largest clones.

These data belong to a study of T cells in localized non-small cell lung cancer (dated by TCRdb to the early 2020s). Regarding the study in general: Comparing tumors with uninvolved tumor-adjacent lungs, the study looked at the T cell repertoires of 200 to 250 patients with early-stage NSCLC. The cohort was made up of some 240 treatment-naive NSCLC patients whose localized lung tumors had been resected. The mean age of the NSCLC patients was approximately 71 years, with 120 to 150 men and around 100 women. Broad study findings and their caveats: A median of roughly 58 of the top 100 tumor clones were detected in paired uninvolved adjacent lung, and 28 of these tumor clones were also found among the top 100 clones of the paired uninvolved adjacent lung. Longer overall survival was associated with higher blood T cell density, whereas shorter survival was associated with higher adjacent-lung clonality. Because multi-region tumor sequencing was not performed, intratumor heterogeneity could not be ruled out. Uninvolved tumor-adjacent lung showed the highest T cell clonality, higher than tumor, which suggests more focused antigenic responses in the uninvolved tumor-adjacent lung. Because the study design was exploratory, TCR variables were selected using unadjusted p-values without false-discovery rate correction.

Sequences SGHAT (CDR1) and FQDESV (CDR2) are obtained from the germline V gene (reference sequence). From cysteine to phenylalanine, the CDR3 is 18 amino acids long. CDR3 DNA is the only sequence kept; it has 54 bases, read in frame from the first base. V loses 1 base at its end and J loses 0 bases; junction bases beyond the gene matches: 9. This specimen consisted of peripheral blood, obtained before any cancer treatment. The source of this sequence is a female donor older than 55 with stage II squamous cell lung carcinoma. This chain is built from TRBV11-1 and TRBJ2-3; 8 bases in the middle match TRBD1. Here is the DNA: TGTGCCAGCAGCTTAGGAGACAGGGGAAGAGGGAGCACAGATACGCAGTATTTT. Translated, this is CASSLGDRGRGSTDTQYF.